These T cell receptor beta chains were read from a single sample in a study of Ad26.COV2.S vaccination and SARS-CoV-2 variants. The method was immunoSEQ multiplex PCR; TCRdb's version includes in-frame clones alone and lacks a portion of them. The profile shows around 250,000 clones, more than 70% of them singletons. The starting material was peripheral blood, obtained in a trial of Ad26.COV2.S vaccine versus placebo. The receptors originated from a person aged 18-65 years who received the Ad26.COV2.S COVID-19 vaccine or a placebo. Each CDR3 is given with its conserved first and last residue. The D gene is left open where the match is weak. Size is omitted from some rows. Given values are once, few, many or a class for expanded clones.

V gene	D gene	clone size	J gene	CDR3 protein	CDR3 DNA
TRBV3-1/TRBV3-2	NA	NA	TRBJ1-1	CASSRAGTAEAFF	TGTGCCAGCAGCCGAGCCGGGACCGCTGAAGCTTTCTTT
TRBV5-1	NA	few	TRBJ2-7	CASSIDYEQYF	TGCGCCAGCAGCATAGACTACGAGCAGTACTTC
TRBV6-5	NA	NA	TRBJ1-1	CAIKFTANTEAFF	TGTGCCATAAAATTCACAGCGAACACTGAAGCTTTCTTT
TRBV3-1/TRBV3-2	NA	NA	TRBJ2-3	CASTKLQRRTDTQYF	TGTGCCAGCACCAAGCTCCAAAGGCGCACAGATACGCAGTATTTT
TRBV29-1	TRBD1	NA	TRBJ1-2	CSVEGTGGDYGYTF	TGCAGCGTTGAAGGAACAGGGGGGGATTATGGCTACACCTTC
TRBV7-2	NA	few	TRBJ1-2	CASSLGPTNYGYTF	TGTGCCAGCAGCCTAGGACCGACTAACTATGGCTACACCTTC
TRBV5-1	NA	NA	TRBJ1-1	CASSSIPPGATEAFF	TGCGCCAGCAGCTCGATACCCCCGGGCGCCACTGAAGCTTTCTTT
TRBV7-9	NA	NA	TRBJ2-2	CASSLRGQNTGELFF	TGTGCCAGCAGCTTACGGGGCCAGAACACCGGGGAGCTGTTTTTT
TRBV7-2	NA	NA	TRBJ1-2	CASSPRWDNKRHGYTF	TGTGCCAGCAGCCCGCGTTGGGACAACAAAAGGCATGGCTACACCTTC
TRBV6-5	NA	NA	TRBJ1-4	CASSYSAGPTNEKLFF	TGTGCCAGCAGTTACTCAGCAGGGCCAACTAATGAAAAACTGTTTTTT
TRBV29-1	TRBD2	NA	TRBJ2-2	CSVEVAGGVHGELFF	TGCAGCGTTGAAGTAGCGGGAGGAGTACACGGGGAGCTGTTTTTT
TRBV19	NA	NA	TRBJ1-2	CASSTGPYGYTF	TGTGCCAGTTCTACAGGTCCCTATGGCTACACCTTC
TRBV2	NA	NA	TRBJ2-3	CASSDRDTQYF	TGTGCCAGCAGTGATAGGGATACGCAGTATTTT
TRBV30	NA	NA	TRBJ2-3	CAWSVRRTDTQYF	TGTGCCTGGAGTGTACGGCGCACAGATACGCAGTATTTT
TRBV7-2	NA	NA	TRBJ2-7	CASSLDSSHVFEQYF	TGTGCCAGCAGCTTAGACTCCTCACATGTCTTCGAGCAGTACTTC
TRBV4-3	NA	NA	TRBJ1-4	CASSQEGGRRNEKLFF	TGCGCCAGCAGCCAAGAGGGAGGGCGGCGAAATGAAAAACTGTTTTTT
TRBV4-2	NA	NA	TRBJ1-1	CASSQAPGADTGRMNTEAFF	TGTGCCAGCAGCCAAGCCCCGGGGGCAGACACTGGGCGCATGAACACTGAAGCTTTCTTT
TRBV20-1	TRBD2	NA	TRBJ2-3	CSASRSSGRPDTQYF	TGCAGTGCTAGTCGTTCTAGCGGGAGACCCGATACGCAGTATTTT
TRBV7-2	TRBD2	NA	TRBJ2-1	CASSILAGAYNEQFF	TGTGCCAGCAGCATACTAGCGGGGGCTTACAATGAGCAGTTCTTC
TRBV6-5	NA	NA	TRBJ2-6	CASQTFSGANVLTF	TGTGCCAGCCAAACATTCTCTGGGGCCAACGTCCTGACTTTC
TRBV4-1	NA	few	TRBJ1-5	CASSQGEGSGSNQPQHF	TGCGCCAGCAGCCAAGGGGAGGGGTCGGGGAGCAATCAGCCCCAGCATTTT
TRBV21-1	NA	many	TRBJ2-7	CASSKAGRPASSYEQYF	TGTGCCAGCAGCAAAGCAGGTCGGCCCGCGAGCTCCTACGAGCAGTACTTC
TRBV6-5	NA	NA	TRBJ1-4	CASSYSVLGAEKLFF	TGTGCCAGCAGTTACTCGGTGCTCGGGGCTGAAAAACTGTTTTTT
TRBV7-8	TRBD1	NA	TRBJ2-7	CASSGSGTGGLGQYF	TGTGCCAGCAGCGGCAGCGGGACAGGGGGTTTAGGGCAGTACTTC
TRBV18	NA	NA	TRBJ1-1	CASSPPGAPGNTEAFF	TGTGCCAGCTCACCACCGGGGGCTCCCGGGAACACTGAAGCTTTCTTT
TRBV9	NA	NA	TRBJ2-7	CASSQNVGPGEQYF	TGTGCCAGCAGCCAAAACGTAGGTCCGGGCGAGCAGTACTTC
TRBV5-1	TRBD1	NA	TRBJ1-2	CASSLAGQGGGYTF	TGCGCCAGCAGCTTGGCCGGACAGGGGGGTGGCTACACCTTC
TRBV19	TRBD1	NA	TRBJ1-6	CASTLGGQGAYNSPLHF	TGTGCCAGTACCCTCGGGGGACAGGGGGCGTATAATTCACCCCTCCACTTT